This T cell receptor beta chain was documented in a study of T cells after posttransplantation cyclophosphamide. The germline V and J ends were trimmed by 0 bases and 3 bases, with 9 bases remaining between them. The CDR3 has 15 residues. The V gene's germline CDR1 is MGHRA and CDR2 YSYEKL. Some clones are missing from TCRdb's copy, which holds only in-frame ones; the method was immunoSEQ multiplex PCR. This table holds about 32,000 clones, about 91% found once. The naive gate required viable CD3+CD4+ or CD3+CD8+ cells with CCR7+CD45RA+CD45RO-CD95-CD27+CD28+ phenotype. This chain joins TRBV4-1 and TRBJ2-1; D not certain. This receptor was taken from a man aged 30 to 45 in good health and a related stem cell transplant donor. The sample consisted of naive CD4+ T cells sorted from blood. The CDR3 nucleotides are TGCGCCAGCAGCCAAGATTGGTCAGTCTACAATGAGCAGTTCTTC. Translation gives CASSQDWSVYNEQFF.